The rows below give T cell receptor beta chains drawn from one sample of a study of glioma-infiltrating T cells after dendritic cell vaccination. Sequenced by immunoSEQ multiplex PCR; TCRdb stores in-frame clones only, minus some. This sample yields roughly 80,000 clones, of which approximately 90% are seen a single time; roughly 3.2% belongs to the top ten. The material was blood, obtained before dendritic cell vaccination. These receptors originate from a human donor with glioblastoma. CDR3s include the opening cysteine and the closing phenylalanine or tryptophan. The D gene is left open where the match is weak. Only some rows state a clone size, as once, few, many or a class for expanded clones.

clone_size: once; d_call: .; v_call: TRBV7-2; j_call: TRBJ2-7; cdr3_aa: CASSLAGGVSYEQYF; cdr3_nt: TGTGCCAGCAGCTTAGCGGGAGGTGTCTCCTACGAGCAGTACTTC
clone_size: .; d_call: TRBD2; v_call: TRBV5-1; j_call: TRBJ2-2; cdr3_aa: CASSTDGGRGTGELFF; cdr3_nt: TGCGCCAGCAGCACGGACGGCGGGAGGGGTACCGGGGAGCTGTTTTTT
clone_size: .; d_call: .; v_call: TRBV19; j_call: TRBJ1-1; cdr3_aa: CASMAGGGSTEAFF; cdr3_nt: TGTGCCAGTATGGCCGGGGGGGGGAGCACTGAAGCTTTCTTT
clone_size: few; d_call: .; v_call: TRBV10-2; j_call: TRBJ1-5; cdr3_aa: CASRVSSNQPQHF; cdr3_nt: TGCGCCAGCAGGGTGAGTAGCAATCAGCCCCAGCATTTT
clone_size: few; d_call: TRBD2; v_call: TRBV30; j_call: TRBJ2-5; cdr3_aa: CAWSVIGQGLAGGETQYF; cdr3_nt: TGTGCCTGGAGTGTAATAGGCCAGGGACTAGCGGGAGGGGAGACCCAGTACTTC
clone_size: .; d_call: .; v_call: TRBV11-2; j_call: TRBJ1-1; cdr3_aa: CASSVNGAENTEAFF; cdr3_nt: TGTGCCAGCAGCGTAAATGGGGCGGAGAACACTGAAGCTTTCTTT
clone_size: .; d_call: .; v_call: TRBV10-3; j_call: TRBJ1-1; cdr3_aa: CATTGFGDTEAFF; cdr3_nt: TGTGCCACCACAGGGTTCGGCGACACTGAAGCTTTCTTT
clone_size: once; d_call: .; v_call: TRBV7-9; j_call: TRBJ1-2; cdr3_aa: CASSLAGGDYGYTF; cdr3_nt: TGTGCCAGCAGCTTAGCAGGGGGAGATTATGGCTACACCTTC
clone_size: .; d_call: TRBD1; v_call: TRBV7-9; j_call: TRBJ2-7; cdr3_aa: CASSPGQGGPYEQYF; cdr3_nt: TGTGCCAGCAGCCCGGGACAGGGGGGGCCCTACGAGCAGTACTTC
clone_size: .; d_call: .; v_call: TRBV11-3; j_call: TRBJ2-7; cdr3_aa: CASSLAQSDTLPYEQYF; cdr3_nt: TGTGCCAGCAGCTTAGCGCAGTCGGACACACTTCCCTACGAGCAGTACTTC
clone_size: .; d_call: TRBD1; v_call: TRBV29-1; j_call: TRBJ2-5; cdr3_aa: CSGGQLQETQYF; cdr3_nt: TGCAGCGGGGGACAGCTCCAAGAGACCCAGTACTTC
clone_size: .; d_call: TRBD1; v_call: TRBV18; j_call: TRBJ2-1; cdr3_aa: CASSPPDRGVKQFF; cdr3_nt: TGTGCCAGCTCACCCCCCGACAGGGGTGTTAAGCAGTTCTTC
clone_size: .; d_call: .; v_call: TRBV10-3; j_call: TRBJ1-5; cdr3_aa: CAISESGGQPQHF; cdr3_nt: TGTGCCATCAGTGAGTCGGGAGGGCAGCCCCAGCATTTT
clone_size: .; d_call: .; v_call: TRBV18; j_call: TRBJ2-5; cdr3_aa: CASSPPSGQETQYF; cdr3_nt: TGTGCCAGCTCACCACCGTCGGGACAAGAGACCCAGTACTTC
clone_size: .; d_call: .; v_call: TRBV6-1; j_call: TRBJ1-5; cdr3_aa: CASSEQGSPTNQPQHF; cdr3_nt: TGTGCCAGCAGTGAACAGGGGTCCCCAACCAATCAGCCCCAGCATTTT
clone_size: .; d_call: TRBD1; v_call: TRBV5-5; j_call: TRBJ2-7; cdr3_aa: CASSRTGSVYEQYF; cdr3_nt: TGTGCCAGCAGTCGGACAGGGTCAGTCTACGAGCAGTACTTC
clone_size: .; d_call: TRBD1; v_call: TRBV18; j_call: TRBJ1-2; cdr3_aa: CASSTGQGRLDGYTF; cdr3_nt: TGTGCCAGCTCAACGGGACAGGGGAGACTGGATGGCTACACCTTC
clone_size: .; d_call: TRBD1; v_call: TRBV18; j_call: TRBJ2-7; cdr3_aa: CASSPSPSGTDYEQYF; cdr3_nt: TGTGCCAGCTCACCGTCTCCCTCCGGGACAGATTACGAGCAGTACTTC
clone_size: .; d_call: .; v_call: TRBV30; j_call: TRBJ1-2; cdr3_aa: CAWSATSVLYGYTF; cdr3_nt: TGTGCCTGGAGTGCCACTTCCGTGCTCTATGGCTACACCTTC
clone_size: .; d_call: .; v_call: TRBV15; j_call: TRBJ2-5; cdr3_aa: CATSRSTGVQETQYF; cdr3_nt: TGTGCCACCAGCAGATCGACAGGTGTACAAGAGACCCAGTACTTC
clone_size: .; d_call: TRBD1; v_call: TRBV19; j_call: TRBJ1-3; cdr3_aa: CASSVPGQGTNSGNTIYF; cdr3_nt: TGTGCCAGTAGCGTCCCGGGACAGGGAACGAACTCTGGAAACACCATATATTTT
clone_size: .; d_call: TRBD2; v_call: TRBV6-1; j_call: TRBJ2-2; cdr3_aa: CASSKGLAGGELFF; cdr3_nt: TGTGCCAGCAGCAAAGGACTAGCGGGGGGGGAGCTGTTTTTT
clone_size: .; d_call: .; v_call: TRBV1; j_call: TRBJ2-1; cdr3_aa: CTSSQDRLAGNNEQFF; cdr3_nt: TGCACCAGCAGCCAAGATCGGCTAGCGGGGAACAATGAGCAGTTCTTC
clone_size: .; d_call: .; v_call: TRBV6-1; j_call: TRBJ1-5; cdr3_aa: CASSERGSDSNQPQHF; cdr3_nt: TGTGCCAGCAGTGAGCGGGGGTCCGATAGCAATCAGCCCCAGCATTTT
clone_size: .; d_call: TRBD2; v_call: TRBV10-2; j_call: TRBJ2-3; cdr3_aa: CASQLAGRTDTQYF; cdr3_nt: TGCGCCAGCCAACTAGCGGGCCGCACAGATACGCAGTATTTT
clone_size: .; d_call: .; v_call: TRBV30; j_call: TRBJ1-1; cdr3_aa: CACTTSTEAFF; cdr3_nt: TGTGCCTGTACAACAAGCACTGAAGCTTTCTTT
clone_size: .; d_call: TRBD2; v_call: TRBV5-4; j_call: TRBJ2-7; cdr3_aa: CASSPGGTSGSWQYF; cdr3_nt: TGTGCCAGCAGCCCAGGGGGGACTAGCGGGAGCTGGCAGTACTTC
clone_size: .; d_call: TRBD1; v_call: TRBV9; j_call: TRBJ1-1; cdr3_aa: CASSAATGGNTEAFF; cdr3_nt: TGTGCCAGCAGCGCCGCGACAGGGGGGAACACTGAAGCTTTCTTT
clone_size: .; d_call: TRBD1; v_call: TRBV29-1; j_call: TRBJ1-1; cdr3_aa: CSVEDRGQGTEAFF; cdr3_nt: TGCAGCGTTGAAGATAGAGGACAGGGAACTGAAGCTTTCTTT
clone_size: .; d_call: .; v_call: TRBV29-1; j_call: TRBJ2-7; cdr3_aa: CSVEDRAGYEQYF; cdr3_nt: TGCAGCGTTGAAGACAGGGCGGGGTACGAGCAGTACTTC
clone_size: .; d_call: TRBD2; v_call: TRBV5-1; j_call: TRBJ2-3; cdr3_aa: CASSSGLAGTDTQYF; cdr3_nt: TGCGCCAGTAGCTCCGGACTAGCGGGGACAGATACGCAGTATTTT
clone_size: .; d_call: TRBD2; v_call: TRBV19; j_call: TRBJ2-3; cdr3_aa: CASSDPGLAGTDTQYF; cdr3_nt: TGTGCCAGTAGTGACCCAGGACTAGCGGGCACAGATACGCAGTATTTT
clone_size: .; d_call: .; v_call: TRBV5-4; j_call: TRBJ2-7; cdr3_aa: CASSSPGLMTYEQYF; cdr3_nt: TGTGCCAGCAGCTCGCCGGGACTGATGACCTACGAGCAGTACTTC
clone_size: .; d_call: .; v_call: TRBV4-1; j_call: TRBJ2-3; cdr3_aa: CASSPVGLADTQYF; cdr3_nt: TGCGCCAGCAGCCCCGTTGGGCTAGCGGATACGCAGTATTTT